Listed here is a single T cell receptor (beta chain). Its target is not known. The related graft donor's blood sample was taken on the day of bone marrow donation. The data originate from a study of T cells after posttransplantation cyclophosphamide. Study-level points and caveats: Skin or GI-infiltrating T cells shared few TRB sequences with blood. Later blood repertoires were often dominated by clones from the donor CD8+ memory compartment.

Here immunoSEQ multiplex PCR was the method, and the copy in TCRdb shows in-frame clones only, minus some. This record lists some 50,000 clones, none seen once only, and the top ten clones contain 2.2%. Germline V lookup: CDR1 SGDLS, CDR2 YYNGEE. The CDR3 contains 23 residues. V dropped 3 bases and J dropped 0; count of bases not matched to a gene: 21. The source material was PBMCs. The sequence derives from a middle-aged man in good health, CMV-negative, and a related stem cell transplant donor. The chain links TRBV9 to TRBJ2-3, with TRBD2 identical over 14 bases. The CDR3 protein is CASSDPAGATGTSGSFSTDTQYF. CDR3 coding DNA: TGTGCCAGCAGCGACCCCGCAGGGGCGACTGGGACTAGCGGGAGCTTTAGCACAGATACGCAGTATTTT.